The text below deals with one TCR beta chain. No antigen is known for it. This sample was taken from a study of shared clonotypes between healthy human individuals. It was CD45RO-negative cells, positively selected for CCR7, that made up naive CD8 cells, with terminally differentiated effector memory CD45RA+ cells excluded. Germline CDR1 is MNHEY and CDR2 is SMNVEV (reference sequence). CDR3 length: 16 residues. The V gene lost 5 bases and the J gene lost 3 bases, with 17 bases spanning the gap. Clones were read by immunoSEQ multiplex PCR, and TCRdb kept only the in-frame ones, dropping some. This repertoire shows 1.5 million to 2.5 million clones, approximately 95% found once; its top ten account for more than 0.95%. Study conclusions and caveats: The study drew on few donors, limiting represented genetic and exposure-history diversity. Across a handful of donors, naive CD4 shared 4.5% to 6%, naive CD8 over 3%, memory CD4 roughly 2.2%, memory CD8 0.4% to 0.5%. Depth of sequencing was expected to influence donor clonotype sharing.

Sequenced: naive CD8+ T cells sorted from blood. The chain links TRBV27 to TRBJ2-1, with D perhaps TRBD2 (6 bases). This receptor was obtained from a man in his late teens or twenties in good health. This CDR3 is CASSPLPAGFYNEQFF. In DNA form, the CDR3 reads TGTGCCAGCAGTCCCCTTCCAGCGGGTTTCTACAATGAGCAGTTCTTC.